This entry features one TCR beta chain sequence. Its specificity is not known. Primers included in the PCR were 60 Vbeta and 13 Jbeta primers. Produced via immunoSEQ multiplex PCR; TCRdb's table is partial and in-frame only. This sample has about 160,000 clones, with 65% to 90% found just once. This CDR3 contains 15 residues. From germline, CDR1 is ENHRY and CDR2 SYGVKD. V lost 5 bases to trimming and J lost 2 bases, with 13 bases between them. The data belong to a study of cytomegalovirus exposure and HLA in healthy donors. Findings and limits, study-wide: The authors listed some 160 TCR beta chains as cytomegalovirus-associated. Using a false discovery rate of 0.05, a later analysis showed that 15,000 to 20,000 TCR beta sequences were associated with HLA alleles.

The rearrangement links TRBV10-3 to TRBJ1-5, with a tentative D call TRBD1 (5 bases). The TCR originated in a young woman in good health and CMV-seronegative. Sample: PBMCs. This chain's CDR3 is CAISPNLGGNQPQHF. The CDR3 DNA sequence: TGTGCCATCAGTCCAAATCTAGGGGGCAATCAGCCCCAGCATTTT.